What follows are 32 T cell receptor beta chains derived from one specimen sequenced in a study of shared clonotypes between healthy human individuals. Profiling relied on immunoSEQ multiplex PCR, and the TCRdb table lists in-frame clones only, not all of them. The sample shows some 2.3 million clones, 80% to 95% of them seen only once. The sequencing input was naive CD4+ T cells from PBMCs. The subset denotes: CD45RA+ positively selected. These receptors all stem from a man aged 18 to 29 in good health. Some clones in this sample may be carry-over from other donors' samples.

Concerning this clone itself: The identical CDR3 is also encoded by other nucleotide sequences in the sample. V is TRBV28 and J is TRBJ1-2; the D gene is possibly TRBD1 (6 bases). Trimming pared 5 bases from V and 5 bases from J, leaving 12 bases between. The germline V gene has CDR1 MDHEN and CDR2 SYDVKM. The CDR3 consists of 13 residues. CDR3 in amino acids: CASSPTGRYGYTF. The CDR3 nucleotides are TGTGCCAGCAGTCCCACAGGGCGGTATGGCTACACCTTC.

The chain has TRBV11-3 and TRBJ2-3, with 8 bases lining up with TRBD2. From germline, CDR1 is SGHNT and CDR2 YENEEA. V shed 5 bases, J shed 2 bases, and the junction held 6 bases outside the gene matches. CDR3 length: 15 amino acids. CDR3 nucleotides: TGTGCCAGCAGCCCTAAGCGGGAGAACACAGATACGCAGTATTTT. Amino acids: CASSPKRENTDTQYF.

The genes are TRBV18 and TRBJ2-3; 10 bases match TRBD1. The J segment lost 4 bases and the V segment lost 5 bases, leaving 6 bases of the junction unmatched. The length of the CDR3 is 15 residues. Per germline, CDR1 KGHSH and CDR2 LQKENI. The CDR3 sequence is CASSSTGGAADTQYF. As DNA, the CDR3 is TGTGCCAGCTCATCGACAGGGGGCGCGGCAGATACGCAGTATTTT.

On this clone: Other DNA sequences in the sample encode the same CDR3. The CDR3 region is CASSPPGTGSNQPQHF. The CDR3 region has the DNA TGTGCCAGCTCACCGCCCGGGACAGGGAGCAATCAGCCCCAGCATTTT. This chain uses TRBV18 with TRBJ1-5; the match to TRBD1 covers 9 bases. The CDR3 has 16 amino acids. The germline V gene has CDR1 KGHSH and CDR2 LQKENI. V gave up 3 bases and J gave up 1 base; unmatched junction bases: 4.

This clone was picked up one time. This chain links TRBV28 with TRBJ1-2; D remains ambiguous. Germline V gene sequence: CDR1 MDHEN, CDR2 SYDVKM. The CDR3 totals 15 residues. V was clipped by 5 bases and J by 4 bases, with 17 bases between them. CDR3 sequence: CASSPGGQLFYGYTF. CDR3 in DNA: TGTGCCAGCAGTCCCGGTGGGCAGCTCTTCTATGGCTACACCTTC.

The rearrangement links TRBV6-5 to TRBJ2-1, with 13 bases matching TRBD2. V lost 8 bases, J lost 10 bases, and 5 bases stayed unmatched. Germline V lookup: CDR1 MNHEY, CDR2 SVGAGI. CDR3 length: 13 residues. Here the CDR3 DNA reads TGTGCCAGCCTCGGACTAGCGGGAGTGGAGCAGTTCTTC. The encoded protein is CASLGLAGVEQFF.

V usage is TRBV4-1 and J usage is TRBJ1-6; TRBD1 matches 7 bases. The CDR3 spans 14 residues. J gave up 8 bases and V 3 bases, and 4 bases lay outside the gene matches. Per germline, CDR1 MGHRA and CDR2 YSYEKL. CDR3 DNA sequence: TGCGCCAGCAGCCATGATGGGACAGATTCACCCCTCCACTTT. As protein: CASSHDGTDSPLHF.

This sequence joins TRBV4-1 and TRBJ2-2; 12 bases match TRBD2. CDR1 and CDR2 from the germline V gene are MGHRA and YSYEKL. The CDR3 consists of 15 residues. Trimming removed 4 bases from V and 6 bases from J; junction bases left unmatched: 3. CDR3 sequence reads: CASSRLAGVPGELFF. DNA for the CDR3: TGCGCCAGCAGCCGACTAGCGGGAGTCCCCGGGGAGCTGTTTTTT.

This clone turned up a few times. The genes are TRBV30 and TRBJ1-1; D is uncertain. CDR1 and CDR2 from the germline V gene are GTSNPN and SVGIG (reference sequence). The V gene lost 3 bases and the J gene lost 0 bases, with 8 bases spanning the gap. This CDR3 region has 13 residues. For the CDR3, the DNA is TGTGCCTGGAGCGACCAGTTGAACACTGAAGCTTTCTTT. It encodes CAWSDQLNTEAFF.

V and J are TRBV25-1 and TRBJ2-4; perhaps TRBD1 as D (5 bases). V was shortened by 4 bases and J by 2 bases, with 15 bases between the two germline ends. Germline V CDR1 and CDR2: MGHDK, SYGVNS. CDR3 length equals 16 residues. The CDR3 nucleotides read TGTGCCAGCAGTGCCCACGGCCAGGGAACCAAAAACATTCAGTACTTC. Translating gives CASSAHGQGTKNIQYF.

The J gene is TRBJ2-3, the V gene TRBV6-5; TRBD1 matches at 7 bases. Unmatched junction bases numbered 8, after V lost 2 bases and J lost 6 bases. The CDR3 has 15 residues. Germline CDR1 MNHEY, CDR2 SVGAGI. The chain's CDR3 is CASSYRGQTWDTQYF. The CDR3, as DNA: TGTGCCAGCAGTTACCGGGGACAGACGTGGGATACGCAGTATTTT.

On this clone itself: Within the sample, other DNA sequences also encode this same CDR3. The chain links TRBV20-1 to TRBJ2-7; possibly TRBD2 for D (6 bases). Trimming stripped 3 bases from V and 3 bases from J, with 6 bases between. Germline V gene lookup returns CDR1 DFQATT and CDR2 SNEGSKA (reference sequence). The CDR3 extends over 11 amino acids. The CDR3 DNA sequence: TGCAGTGCTAGCGGGGGCTACGAGCAGTACTTC. It is translated as CSASGGYEQYF.

The rearrangement joins TRBV28 to TRBJ2-7; D is perhaps TRBD2 (6 bases). Per the germline V gene, CDR1 is MDHEN and CDR2 is SYDVKM. The CDR3 contains 15 residues. V was clipped by 5 bases and J by 6 bases, with 20 bases between them. The CDR3 here is CASSPRGAGWLEQYF. DNA of the CDR3: TGTGCCAGCAGTCCCCGCGGGGCGGGGTGGCTCGAGCAGTACTTC. The complete variable domain, with remaining parts taken from reference TRBV28 and TRBJ2-7, reads DVKVTQSSRYLVKRTGEKVFLECVQDMDHENMFWYRQDPGLGLRLIYFSYDVKMKEKGDIPEGYSVSREKKERFSLILESASTNQTSMYLCASSPRGAGWLEQYFGPGTRLTVT.

The chain joins TRBV5-1 to TRBJ2-6; D is undetermined. Germline loops: CDR1 SGHRS, CDR2 YFSETQ. The CDR3 covers 13 residues. With 3 bases removed from V and 4 bases from J, the gap between germline ends came to 5 bases. CDR3: CASSSVGANVLTF. CDR3 bases: TGCGCCAGCAGCTCGGTCGGGGCCAACGTCCTGACTTTC.

This chain joins TRBV4-1 and TRBJ2-1; 7 bases match TRBD2. In germline, CDR1 is MGHRA, CDR2 YSYEKL. V dropped 2 bases and J dropped 5; count of bases not matched to a gene: 15. There are 18 residues in the CDR3. CDR3 in amino acids: CASSQPRGGAQTNNEQFF. The CDR3 DNA is TGCGCCAGCAGCCAACCTCGCGGGGGAGCTCAGACCAACAATGAGCAGTTCTTC.

The V gene is TRBV28, the J gene TRBJ1-2; TRBD1 agrees at 9 bases. The germline V gene has CDR1 MDHEN and CDR2 SYDVKM. The CDR3 loop spans 15 amino acids. V lost 4 bases and J lost 4; bases outside the gene matches: 7. The CDR3 sequence: CASSSSGTGTYGYTF. CDR3 nucleotide sequence: TGTGCCAGCAGTTCATCCGGGACAGGGACCTATGGCTACACCTTC.

This sequence joins TRBV6-6 and TRBJ1-5; unclear D gene. Trimming removed 5 bases from V and 3 bases from J, with 11 bases in between. This CDR3 comprises 14 residues. Germline V gene lookup returns CDR1 MNHNY and CDR2 SVGAGI (reference sequence). The CDR3 region has the DNA TGTGCCAGCAGTAAGCAGGTTAACAATCAGCCCCAGCATTTT. It encodes CASSKQVNNQPQHF.

The rearrangement links TRBV5-1 to TRBJ1-5; 8 bases fit TRBD1. After removal of 0 bases from V and 5 bases from J, the junction contained 7 bases not matched to a gene. Germline V gene sequence: CDR1 SGHRS, CDR2 YFSETQ. This CDR3 has 16 residues. The CDR3, as DNA: TGCGCCAGCAGCTTGGCCGGACAGGGTGTCGATCAGCCCCAGCATTTT. This encodes CASSLAGQGVDQPQHF.

This chain connects TRBV19 to TRBJ2-7, with TRBD2 identical over 9 bases. Unmatched junction bases numbered 7, after V lost 4 bases and J lost 0 bases. The CDR3 length is 16 residues. Per germline, CDR1 LNHDA and CDR2 SQIVND (reference sequence). The CDR3 DNA is TGTGCCAGTAGTACCATAGCGGGAGCGAACTCCTACGAGCAGTACTTC. Protein sequence: CASSTIAGANSYEQYF.

The chain links TRBV7-3 to TRBJ2-2; D gene uncertain. Germline V gene data show CDR1 as SGHTA and CDR2 as FQGTGA. With 5 bases removed from V and 7 bases from J, the gap between germline ends came to 14 bases. This CDR3 has 14 residues. CDR3 DNA sequence: TGTGCCAGCAGCGGTGGATACCGCGGCGGGGAGCTGTTTTTT. It encodes CASSGGYRGGELFF.

The chain couples TRBV4-3 to TRBJ1-1; 7 nucleotides align to TRBD1. V lost 2 bases, J lost 7 bases, and 4 bases stayed unmatched. The CDR3 is 13 amino acids. Looked up from germline, CDR1 is LGHNA and CDR2 is YSLEER. CDR3: CASSQPGQLEAFF. For the CDR3, the DNA is TGCGCCAGCAGCCAACCGGGACAGCTTGAAGCTTTCTTT.

The V gene is TRBV28, the J gene TRBJ1-1, with a tentative D call TRBD1 (5 bases). V was shortened by 2 bases and J by 12 bases, with 13 bases between the two germline ends. The CDR3 has 12 amino acids. Germline V gene lookup returns CDR1 MDHEN and CDR2 SYDVKM. CDR3 nucleotide sequence: TGTGCCAGCAGTTTAATCCAGGGCCTGACTTTCTTT. This sequence encodes CASSLIQGLTFF.

This CDR3 is CASSRQGLFTDTQYF. CDR3 DNA: TGTGCCAGTAGTCGCCAGGGACTTTTCACAGATACGCAGTATTTT. This chain joins TRBV19 and TRBJ2-3; weak D call: TRBD2 (6 bases). Between the trimmed V and J ends, which lost 5 bases and 2 bases, there was a span of 14 bases. From germline, CDR1 is LNHDA and CDR2 SQIVND (reference sequence). CDR3 length: 15 residues.

The chain uses TRBV28 and TRBJ1-1, with a possible D match to TRBD1 (6 bases). CDR3 size: 14 residues. Germline V gene data show CDR1 as MDHEN and CDR2 as SYDVKM. The ends were cut back, 8 bases at V and 5 bases at J, with 18 bases in the middle. The chain's CDR3 is CASPPQGNPTEAFF. CDR3 sequence (DNA): TGTGCCAGCCCTCCACAGGGAAACCCTACTGAAGCTTTCTTT.

This clone was seen a few times. Distinct nucleotide sequences in the sample also encode this CDR3. This sequence joins TRBV30 and TRBJ1-5; D gene ambiguous. V was cut by 0 bases and J by 3 bases, with 6 bases left in between. The CDR3 covers 13 residues. Germline CDR1 reads GTSNPN; CDR2 reads SVGIG (reference sequence). The CDR3 sequence is CAWSVGINQPQHF. The CDR3, as DNA: TGTGCCTGGAGTGTAGGGATCAATCAGCCCCAGCATTTT.

The gene calls are TRBV30 and TRBJ1-5, with 8 bases aligning to TRBD1. The CDR3 covers 15 residues. The V gene end was trimmed by 4 bases and the J gene end by 2 bases; junction bases not matched to a gene: 7. Germline lookup yields CDR1 GTSNPN and CDR2 SVGIG (reference sequence). The CDR3 DNA reads TGTGCCTGGACGCAGACAGGGGAAGGCAATCAGCCCCAGCATTTT. This gives the protein CAWTQTGEGNQPQHF. Looking up the rest from reference TRBV30 and TRBJ1-5 gives the full variable domain: SQTIHQWPATLVQPVGSPLSLECTVEGTSNPNLYWYRQAAGRGLQLLFYSVGIGQISSEVPQNLSASRPQDRQFILSSKKLLLSDSGFYLCAWTQTGEGNQPQHFGDGTRLSIL.

The chain employs TRBV5-1 and TRBJ2-1; 9 positions match TRBD2. V gave up 3 bases and J gave up 8 bases; unmatched junction bases: 9. CDR1 and CDR2 (germline): SGHRS, YFSETQ. The CDR3 consists of 15 residues. Here the CDR3 reads CASSSGTSFPHEQFF. In DNA, the CDR3 is TGCGCCAGCAGCTCAGGGACTAGCTTTCCCCATGAGCAGTTCTTC.

The rearrangement links TRBV7-2 to TRBJ2-7; TRBD2 aligns across 8 bases. Germline-derived CDR1 and CDR2 are SGHTA and FQGNSA. Trimming removed 0 bases from V and 2 bases from J; junction bases left unmatched: 6. CDR3 length: 16 residues. CDR3 protein: CASSLAGLAGTYEQYF. The CDR3, as DNA: TGTGCCAGCAGCTTAGCGGGTCTAGCGGGCACCTACGAGCAGTACTTC. Full variable domain (outside the CDR3, taken from reference TRBV7-2 and TRBJ2-7): GAGVSQSPSNKVTEKGKDVELRCDPISGHTALYWYRQSLGQGLEFLIYFQGNSAPDKSGLPSDRFSAERTGGSVSTLTIQRTQQEDSAVYLCASSLAGLAGTYEQYFGPGTRLTVT.

The chain couples TRBV7-2 to TRBJ2-6, with 7 bases lining up with TRBD2. The CDR3 is 16 residues long. Germline trimming cut 6 bases from V and 0 bases from J; bases unmatched to any gene: 5. Germline loops: CDR1 SGHTA, CDR2 FQGNSA. DNA of the CDR3: TGTGCCAGCAGACCGGGGGGTTTCTCTGGGGCCAACGTCCTGACTTTC. Protein sequence: CASRPGGFSGANVLTF.

V gene TRBV30 combines with J gene TRBJ2-7, with D possibly called TRBD1 or TRBD2 (5 bases each). Per germline, CDR1 GTSNPN and CDR2 SVGIG (reference sequence). The germline V and J ends were trimmed by 1 base and 13 bases, with 14 bases remaining between them. The CDR3 sequence is 11 residues long. CDR3 loop: CAWSEGSAFYF. The CDR3 nucleotides are TGTGCCTGGAGTGAGGGGAGTGCCTTCTACTTC.

The rearrangement uses TRBV5-1 and TRBJ1-1; D ambiguous. The V end lost 1 base, the J end lost 7 bases, and 11 bases lay between the germline ends. This CDR3 region has 13 residues. Germline V gene lookup returns CDR1 SGHRS and CDR2 YFSETQ. The CDR3 sequence: CASSLFWGGEAFF. CDR3 DNA: TGCGCCAGCAGCTTGTTCTGGGGTGGTGAAGCTTTCTTT.

The V call is TRBV5-1, the J call TRBJ1-1; D is undetermined. Trimming took off 0 bases at V and 0 bases at J, with 12 bases between the two ends. The CDR3 runs 16 residues. CDR1 and CDR2 from the germline V gene are SGHRS and YFSETQ. Written as DNA, the CDR3 is TGCGCCAGCAGCTTGGTGGCAGGCGTATTGAACACTGAAGCTTTCTTT. Translated, it gives CASSLVAGVLNTEAFF. Based on the CDR3 plus reference TRBV5-1 and TRBJ1-1, the full variable domain is KAGVTQTPRYLIKTRGQQVTLSCSPISGHRSVSWYQQTPGQGLQFLFEYFSETQRNKGNFPGRFSGRQFSNSRSEMNVSTLELGDSALYLCASSLVAGVLNTEAFFGQGTRLTVV.